The clone carrying this T cell receptor (beta chain) appeared a few times. The antigen is undetermined. Germline V gene data show CDR1 as SGHNT and CDR2 as YENEEA. The ends were cut back, 1 base at V and 2 bases at J, with 0 bases in the middle. The CDR3 consists of 13 residues. The sample originates from a study of early T cells in non-severe SARS-CoV-2 infection. Study details: Chains were not paired, and sequencing was done on bulk RNA from unsorted whole blood. General study points: Sequences matched to VDJdb favored anti-spike CD8 responses, while private and CD4 specificities were missed.

In the library, individual cDNA molecules carried attached unique molecular identifiers. TCRdb used MiXCR to reprocess the 5' RACE reads, holding one entry per CDR3 protein. Here the sample spans roughly 64,000 distinct CDR3 sequences, roughly 9% being singletons. The chain employs TRBV11-3 and TRBJ2-6, with unresolved D. This TCR derives from an adult who was a healthcare worker with PCR-confirmed SARS-CoV-2 infection or an uninfected control (not recorded which). The sample was whole blood, taken at baseline. The CDR3 bases are TGTGCCAGCAGCTTAGCTGGGGCCAACGTCCTGACTTTC. It is translated as CASSLAGANVLTF.